The present T cell receptor (beta chain) was sequenced within a study of blood T cell repertoires in COVID-19. Study as a whole: Material from acute and convalescent COVID-19 was sourced from the United States, Italy and Spain. In each case, the material was cDNA or gDNA derived from T cells, B-cell-depleted T cells, or PBMCs.

In germline, CDR1 is MNHEY, CDR2 SVGAGI. This CDR3 comprises 15 residues. Trimming removed 2 bases at V and 7 bases at J, with 18 bases between. Patients at the Seattle site were enrolled during active infection and followed longitudinally. Per the study methods: Amplification with reference gene primers provided the estimates of nucleated cell counts. The data were produced by immunoSEQ multiplex PCR, yet TCRdb's version contains in-frame clones alone and is incomplete. V and J calls and clone size are as listed in that table; D and trimming were resolved from the DNA. The sample comprises around 90,000 clones, about 91% of which are singletons, and around 2.1% rests with the top ten.

Sequencing was done on a sample of peripheral blood. The sequence was obtained from a man in his fifties with COVID-19, enrolled during active disease. This sequence joins TRBV6-5 and TRBJ2-7; the D gene is possibly TRBD1 (6 bases). The CDR3 is CASSYALGGYAEQYF. The CDR3 nucleotides read TGTGCCAGCAGTTACGCCCTTGGGGGCTACGCGGAGCAGTACTTC.